This TCR beta chain was recovered during a study of T cells in localized non-small cell lung cancer. The CDR3 runs to 13 residues. Trimming took off 0 bases at V and 0 bases at J, with 5 bases between the two ends. CDR1 and CDR2 (germline): GTSNPN, SVGIG (reference sequence). Measured with immunoSEQ multiplex PCR; TCRdb has only the in-frame clones, and not every one. The data contain roughly 17,000 clones, around 86% of them singletons. The chain links TRBV30 to TRBJ1-2; D remains ambiguous. The source is a female donor over 55 with stage I lung adenocarcinoma. The sequencing used peripheral blood, collected before any cancer treatment. This CDR3 is CAWSVGPNYGYTF. Here the CDR3 DNA reads TGTGCCTGGAGTGTCGGCCCTAACTATGGCTACACCTTC.